The 9 T cell receptor beta chains reported below all come from one sample, sequenced in a study of blood T cell repertoires in COVID-19. Clones were read by immunoSEQ multiplex PCR, and TCRdb kept only the in-frame ones, dropping some. Of under 200,000 clones listed, around 90% are singletons. Material for sequencing was peripheral blood. The receptor set was obtained from a man aged 55 to 69 with active or convalescent COVID-19.

J is TRBJ2-1 and V is TRBV18, with 8 bases aligning to TRBD1. CDR1 is KGHSH and CDR2 is LQKENI in the germline V gene. The CDR3 contains 15 residues. Trimming removed 3 bases from V and 6 bases from J; junction bases left unmatched: 7. The CDR3 here is CASSPGQGDINEQFF. The CDR3, as DNA: TGTGCCAGCTCACCCGGACAGGGAGATATCAATGAGCAGTTCTTC.

The chain couples TRBV10-2 to TRBJ1-4, with 9 bases matching TRBD1. The CDR3 has 13 residues. CDR1 and CDR2 (germline): WSHSY, SAAADI. With 7 bases clipped from V and 12 bases from J, the junction kept 9 bases outside the gene matches. The CDR3 DNA reads as TGCGCCAGCAATTCGGACAGGGGCTTGGAACTGTTTTTT. This gives the protein CASNSDRGLELFF.

The chain links TRBV7-3 to TRBJ2-1; TRBD2 is a possible D gene (5 bases). Germline-derived CDR1 and CDR2 are SGHTA and FQGTGA. V was trimmed by 4 bases and J by 5 bases, leaving 9 bases between them. The CDR3 contains 13 residues. The CDR3 loop reads CASSSGSHNEQFF. CDR3 nucleotide sequence: TGTGCCAGCAGCTCGGGGAGCCACAATGAGCAGTTCTTC.

The rearrangement uses TRBV9 and TRBJ1-5, with D unclear. The V end was cut by 9 bases, the J end by 5 bases, with 18 bases between. This CDR3 comprises 14 residues. The V gene's germline CDR1 is SGDLS and CDR2 YYNGEE. CDR3 amino acids: CATGDEGFHQPQHF. CDR3 nucleotide sequence: TGTGCCACCGGGGATGAGGGCTTCCATCAGCCCCAGCATTTT.

The CDR3 loop is CASSFGTGGGRSGGYTF. The CDR3 region has the DNA TGTGCCAGCAGCTTTGGGACAGGGGGCGGCCGGTCCGGTGGCTACACCTTC. The V call is TRBV5-5, the J call TRBJ1-2; TRBD1 matches 12 bases. The CDR3 has 17 amino acids. Trimming removed 2 bases from V and 7 bases from J; junction bases left unmatched: 12. Germline-derived CDR1 and CDR2 are SGHKS and YYEKEE (reference sequence).

The chain couples TRBV5-1 to TRBJ2-7, with 8 bases fitting TRBD2. The V gene's germline CDR1 is SGHRS and CDR2 YFSETQ. This CDR3 region has 14 residues. The junction had 5 bases not matched to a gene; V was cut back by 4 bases and J by 2 bases. CDR3 coding DNA: TGCGCCAGCAGCCTGAGCGGGAGCGCCTACGAGCAGTACTTC. It is translated as CASSLSGSAYEQYF.

The CDR3 DNA reads TGTGCCACCAGTGATTCCGGGTCCCCGATCGGCACTGAAGCTTTCTTT. It yields the protein CATSDSGSPIGTEAFF. The V call is TRBV24-1, the J call TRBJ1-1; D is undetermined. In germline, CDR1 is KGHDR, CDR2 SFDVKD. This CDR3 contains 16 residues. V was trimmed by 2 bases and J by 4 bases, leaving 16 bases between them.

The chain employs TRBV10-2 and TRBJ1-1; D gene ambiguous. Trimming took off 2 bases at V and 10 bases at J, with 11 bases between the two ends. The CDR3 runs 12 residues. In germline, CDR1 is WSHSY, CDR2 SAAADI. CDR3 coding DNA: TGCGCCAGCAGTGAGCCTTTACGGGGAGCTTTCTTT. It translates to CASSEPLRGAFF.

This chain joins TRBV4-1 and TRBJ1-2, with 10 bases fitting TRBD1. The germline V gene encodes CDR1 MGHRA and CDR2 YSYEKL. This CDR3 has 15 residues. The trim removed 1 base at V and 7 bases at J, leaving 6 bases unmatched. For the CDR3, the DNA is TGCGCCAGCAGCCAAGTATACCGGGACAGGGGTGGCTACACCTTC. Translating it yields CASSQVYRDRGGYTF.